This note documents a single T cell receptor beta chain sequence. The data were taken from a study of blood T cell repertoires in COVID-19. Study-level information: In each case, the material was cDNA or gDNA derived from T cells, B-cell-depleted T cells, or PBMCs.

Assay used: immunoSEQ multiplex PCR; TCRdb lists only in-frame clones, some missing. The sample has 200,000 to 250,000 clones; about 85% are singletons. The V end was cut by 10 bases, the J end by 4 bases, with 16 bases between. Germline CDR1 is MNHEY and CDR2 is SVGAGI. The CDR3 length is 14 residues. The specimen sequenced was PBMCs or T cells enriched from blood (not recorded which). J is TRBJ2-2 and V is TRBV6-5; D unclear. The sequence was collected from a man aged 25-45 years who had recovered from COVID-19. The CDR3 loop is CATARVVRTGELFF. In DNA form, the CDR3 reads TGTGCCACCGCCCGGGTTGTTCGCACCGGGGAGCTGTTTTTT.